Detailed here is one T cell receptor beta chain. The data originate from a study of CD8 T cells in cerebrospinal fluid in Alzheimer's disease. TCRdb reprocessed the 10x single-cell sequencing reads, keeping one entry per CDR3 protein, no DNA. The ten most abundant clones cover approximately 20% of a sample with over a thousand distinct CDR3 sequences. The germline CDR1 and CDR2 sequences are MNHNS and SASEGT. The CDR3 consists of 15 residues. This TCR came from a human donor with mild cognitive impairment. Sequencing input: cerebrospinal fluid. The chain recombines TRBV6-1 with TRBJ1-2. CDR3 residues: CASSDSVGLNYGYTF.